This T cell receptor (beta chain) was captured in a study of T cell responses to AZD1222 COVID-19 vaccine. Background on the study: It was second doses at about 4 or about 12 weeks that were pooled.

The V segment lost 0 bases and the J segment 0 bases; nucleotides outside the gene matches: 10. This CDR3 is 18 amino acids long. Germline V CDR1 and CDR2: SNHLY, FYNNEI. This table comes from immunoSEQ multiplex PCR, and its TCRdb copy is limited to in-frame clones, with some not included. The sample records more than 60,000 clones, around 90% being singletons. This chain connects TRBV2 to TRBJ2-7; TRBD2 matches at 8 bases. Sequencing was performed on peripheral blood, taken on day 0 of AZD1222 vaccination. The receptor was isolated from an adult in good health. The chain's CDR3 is CASSEAGSGTRGSYEQYF. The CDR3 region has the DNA TGTGCCAGCAGTGAAGCGGGGTCCGGGACTAGGGGCTCCTACGAGCAGTACTTC. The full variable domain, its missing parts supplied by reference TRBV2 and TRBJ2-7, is EPEVTQTPSHQVTQMGQEVILRCVPISNHLYFYWYRQILGQKVEFLVSFYNNEISEKSEIFDDQFSVERPDGSNFTLKIRSTKLEDSAMYFCASSEAGSGTRGSYEQYFGPGTRLTVT.